This T cell receptor beta chain was sequenced in a study of monozygotic twins with inflammatory bowel disease. General study results and limits: Among IBD patients, fewer clonotypes were shared with others than among healthy twins, especially with disease activity.

After skipping T cell sorting, the authors isolated total RNA from whole blood. TCRdb reprocessed the 5' RACE reads and reports one entry per CDR3 protein, with no DNA. The sample spans some 450,000 distinct CDR3 sequences; the ten largest clones claim 2.4%. The CDR3 is 13 residues long. On this clonotype itself: The antigen remains undetermined.

This receptor was obtained from a human donor with ulcerative colitis or Crohn's disease, or a healthy co-twin of an affected twin (not recorded which). The chain combines TRBV12-3 or TRBV12-4 with TRBJ2-5; TCRdb picks TRBD2, but there is no DNA to check that call. Sequenced: blood. The CDR3 protein is CASSSGTGETQYF.